This TCR beta chain was observed in a study of blood T cell repertoires in COVID-19. About the study: COVID-19 samples, acute and convalescent, were from the United States, Italy and Spain. In each case, the material was cDNA or gDNA derived from T cells, B-cell-depleted T cells, or PBMCs.

As processed by the authors: Counts of nucleated cells, estimated from reference gene primer amplification, were obtained. Here immunoSEQ multiplex PCR was the method, and the copy in TCRdb shows in-frame clones only, minus some. V, J and clone size were drawn from that table, and D and trimming were deduced from the DNA. The profile shows around 81,000 clones, 88% of them singletons. The sample was peripheral blood. The receptor was derived from a man in his 70s with acute or convalescent COVID-19.

The chain's CDR3 is CASSGGQGRGTGELFF. CDR3 in DNA: TGCGCCAGCAGTGGAGGACAGGGACGTGGCACCGGGGAGCTGTTTTTT. V and J are TRBV10-2 and TRBJ2-2; 8 nucleotides match TRBD1. V lost 4 bases to trimming and J lost 4 bases; unmatched junction nucleotides: 8. The CDR3 runs 16 residues. Germline V gene lookup returns CDR1 WSHSY and CDR2 SAAADI.